What follows are 23 T cell receptor beta chains derived from one specimen sequenced in a study of identical twins. TCRdb analysed the 5' RACE reads with MiXCR anew, one entry per CDR3 protein. This repertoire shows approximately 490,000 distinct CDR3 sequences, about a fifth found once; its top ten account for about 0.5%. This same sample was also part of a study on yellow fever vaccine responses in identical twins.

Material for sequencing was CD4+ T cells sorted from blood. Receptors were obtained from a woman aged 18-35 years in good health.

This clonotype was observed a few times. The genes are TRBV7-6 and TRBJ2-7, with TRBD2 identical over 9 bases. The trim removed 5 bases at V and 3 bases at J, leaving 8 bases unmatched. The V gene's germline CDR1 is SGHVS and CDR2 FNYEAQ. The CDR3 contains 15 residues. CDR3: CASSPRLAESYEQYF. The DNA of the CDR3 is TGTGCCAGCAGCCCCCGACTAGCGGAAAGCTACGAGCAGTACTTC.

This clonotype was counted only a few times. V is TRBV14 and J is TRBJ2-1; no definite D call. CDR1 is SGHDN and CDR2 is FVKESK in the germline V gene. The V and J ends lost 8 bases and 4 bases respectively, with 6 bases between them. The CDR3 runs 11 residues. CDR3 in amino acids: CASAQYNEQFF. The CDR3 bases are TGTGCCAGCGCCCAGTACAATGAGCAGTTCTTC. Full variable domain (outside the CDR3, taken from reference TRBV14 and TRBJ2-1): EAGVTQFPSHSVIEKGQTVTLRCDPISGHDNLYWYRRVMGKEIKFLLHFVKESKQDESGMPNNRFLAERTGGTYSTLKVQPAELEDSGVYFCASAQYNEQFFGPGTRLTVL.

The chain recombines TRBV2 with TRBJ2-1; tentative D call: TRBD2 (6 bases). The CDR3 contains 19 residues. Germline lookup yields CDR1 SNHLY and CDR2 FYNNEI. The ends were cut back, 11 bases at V and 0 bases at J, with 29 bases in the middle. The CDR3 sequence is CARCLDLLGGLSSYNEQFF. DNA for the CDR3: TGTGCCCGCTGTTTGGACCTCTTGGGGGGTCTGAGCTCCTACAATGAGCAGTTCTTC.

The J gene is TRBJ2-7, the V gene TRBV5-5, with a weak D call TRBD2 (5 bases). Germline lookup yields CDR1 SGHKS and CDR2 YYEKEE (reference sequence). The V end lost 1 base, the J end lost 7 bases, and 15 bases lay between the germline ends. The CDR3 has 14 residues. The DNA for the CDR3 is TGTGCCAGCAGCTTGTTAGCGACCTCGGGGGAGCAGTACTTC. Protein product: CASSLLATSGEQYF.

This clonotype was counted only a few times. The chain uses TRBV7-8 and TRBJ2-1; TRBD1 is a possible D gene (5 bases). Trimming took 5 bases from V and 10 from J, leaving 9 bases between them. Germline V CDR1 and CDR2: SGHVS, FQNEAQ. The CDR3 contains 11 residues. The CDR3 loop reads CASSQTEEQFF. The DNA of the CDR3 is TGTGCCAGCAGCCAGACAGAGGAGCAGTTCTTC. Full variable domain (outside the CDR3, taken from reference TRBV7-8 and TRBJ2-1): GAGVSQSPRYKVAKRGQDVALRCDPISGHVSLFWYQQALGQGPEFLTYFQNEAQLDKSGLPSDRFFAERPEGSVSTLKIQRTQQEDSAVYLCASSQTEEQFFGPGTRLTVL.

This chain uses TRBV27 with TRBJ1-4; 8 positions agree with TRBD1. Germline assignment: CDR1 MNHEY and CDR2 SMNVEV (reference sequence). V lost 5 bases to trimming and J lost 8 bases; unmatched junction nucleotides: 4. There are 13 residues in the CDR3. The CDR3 DNA is TGTGCCAGCAGTCTAGGACAGGGAGAAAAACTGTTTTTT. It specifies CASSLGQGEKLFF.

This clonotype was counted only a few times. V is TRBV18 and J is TRBJ1-5; D ambiguous. In germline, CDR1 is KGHSH, CDR2 LQKENI. Trimming took 2 bases from V and 2 from J, leaving 7 bases between them. The CDR3 is 14 residues long. The CDR3 sequence is CASSPGSGNQPQHF. The CDR3 DNA reads as TGTGCCAGCTCACCAGGGTCGGGCAATCAGCCCCAGCATTTT. The variable domain in full, completed from reference TRBV18 and TRBJ1-5, reads NAGVMQNPRHLVRRRGQEARLRCSPMKGHSHVYWYRQLPEEGLKFMVYLQKENIIDESGMPKERFSAEFPKEGPSILRIQQVVRGDSAAYFCASSPGSGNQPQHFGDGTRLSIL.

This clonotype came up many times. J is TRBJ1-4 and V is TRBV5-1; 9 positions match TRBD1. J gave up 8 bases and V 0 bases, and 5 bases lay outside the gene matches. The CDR3 is 15 residues long. Germline assignment: CDR1 SGHRS and CDR2 YFSETQ. The DNA for the CDR3 is TGCGCCAGCAGCTTGGGCACAGGGGGCAAGGAAAAACTGTTTTTT. Its translation is CASSLGTGGKEKLFF.

The chain employs TRBV19 and TRBJ2-7, with 9 bases matching TRBD1. The CDR3 runs 13 residues. V dropped 1 base and J dropped 5; count of bases not matched to a gene: 0. Germline loops: CDR1 LNHDA, CDR2 SQIVND (reference sequence). CDR3 sequence: CASSIGTGDEQYF. The CDR3 DNA reads as TGTGCCAGTAGTATAGGGACAGGGGACGAGCAGTACTTC.

V and J are TRBV7-2 and TRBJ2-1; a weak D match, TRBD1 (5 bases). CDR3 length: 15 residues. V lost 6 bases and J lost 0, with 12 bases in between. The germline gives CDR1 SGHTA, CDR2 FQGNSA. CDR3 amino acids: CASRMQGSSYNEQFF. The CDR3 region has the DNA TGTGCCAGCAGGATGCAGGGAAGCTCCTACAATGAGCAGTTCTTC. Based on the CDR3 plus reference TRBV7-2 and TRBJ2-1, the full variable domain is GAGVSQSPSNKVTEKGKDVELRCDPISGHTALYWYRQSLGQGLEFLIYFQGNSAPDKSGLPSDRFSAERTGGSVSTLTIQRTQQEDSAVYLCASRMQGSSYNEQFFGPGTRLTVL.

This clonotype occurred a few times. The chain joins TRBV27 to TRBJ1-4; D ambiguous. Germline values: CDR1 MNHEY, CDR2 SMNVEV (reference sequence). The CDR3 loop spans 16 amino acids. V was cut by 2 bases and J by 0 bases, with 10 bases left in between. CDR3: CASSLLGVTTNEKLFF. CDR3 coding DNA: TGTGCCAGCAGTTTACTTGGAGTAACAACTAATGAAAAACTGTTTTTT. The full variable domain, in which reference TRBV27 and TRBJ1-4 provide the parts outside the CDR3, is EAQVTQNPRYLITVTGKKLTVTCSQNMNHEYMSWYRQDPGLGLRQIYYSMNVEVTDKGDVPEGYKVSRKEKRNFPLILESPSPNQTSLYFCASSLLGVTTNEKLFFGSGTQLSVL.

The chain uses TRBV6-2 or TRBV6-3 and TRBJ2-1; TRBD2 matches 9 bases. Germline V gene sequence: CDR1 MNHEY, CDR2 SVGEGT. Germline trimming cut 4 bases from V and 9 bases from J; bases unmatched to any gene: 7. The CDR3 has 14 residues. For the CDR3, the DNA is TGTGCCAGCAGTTCGGCGGGGGGGCGGGTTGAGCAGTTCTTC. This sequence encodes CASSSAGGRVEQFF.

This clonotype was recorded a few times. CDR3 in DNA: TGCGCCAGCAGCTTATCCGGGACAGCCAGATCCTACGAGCAGTACTTC. Translation: CASSLSGTARSYEQYF. V gene TRBV5-1 combines with J gene TRBJ2-7, with 7 bases fitting TRBD1. The CDR3 covers 16 residues. Germline values: CDR1 SGHRS, CDR2 YFSETQ. V lost 2 bases to trimming and J lost 1 base; unmatched junction nucleotides: 9. The full variable domain, its missing parts supplied by reference TRBV5-1 and TRBJ2-7, is KAGVTQTPRYLIKTRGQQVTLSCSPISGHRSVSWYQQTPGQGLQFLFEYFSETQRNKGNFPGRFSGRQFSNSRSEMNVSTLELGDSALYLCASSLSGTARSYEQYFGPGTRLTVT.

This clonotype showed up just a few times. DNA for the CDR3: TGTGCCAGCAGGGAACTAGCGGGACCGGACTACGAGCAGTACTTC. Translated: CASRELAGPDYEQYF. The chain has TRBV28 and TRBJ2-7; 10 positions match TRBD2. The J segment lost 3 bases and the V segment lost 6 bases, leaving 8 bases of the junction unmatched. The CDR3 loop spans 15 amino acids. CDR1 is MDHEN, CDR2 SYDVKM, per germline.

This clonotype has more than one count but fewer than ten. The chain links TRBV24-1 to TRBJ1-2; unclear D gene. The CDR3 contains 11 residues. Germline assignment: CDR1 KGHDR and CDR2 SFDVKD. The ends were cut back, 9 bases at V and 3 bases at J, with 7 bases in the middle. CDR3: CATGSDYGYTF. CDR3 bases: TGTGCCACCGGTTCAGACTATGGCTACACCTTC.

This chain links TRBV19 with TRBJ2-4, with TRBD1 matching 9 bases. Germline V CDR1 and CDR2: LNHDA, SQIVND (reference sequence). This CDR3 is 20 amino acids long. V dropped 6 bases and J dropped 0; count of bases not matched to a gene: 18. CDR3 loop: CASSYSSGTGNLLAKNIQYF. The CDR3 region has the DNA TGTGCCAGTAGCTACAGCAGCGGGACAGGGAATTTACTAGCCAAAAACATTCAGTACTTC.

This chain connects TRBV20-1 to TRBJ1-1; D gene unclear. This CDR3 spans 11 amino acids. Trimming stripped 5 bases from V and 2 bases from J, with 6 bases between. CDR1 is DFQATT and CDR2 is SNEGSKA in the germline V gene (reference sequence). CDR3 protein: CSAVGNTEAFF. CDR3 coding DNA: TGCAGTGCTGTGGGAAACACTGAAGCTTTCTTT.

The chain carries TRBV12-3 or TRBV12-4 and TRBJ2-2, with D possibly being TRBD2 (5 bases). The CDR3 has 14 residues. V lost 2 bases and J lost 8, with 12 bases in between. The CDR3, as DNA: TGTGCCAGCAGTTTATACCCCGGGGAGGGGGAGCTGTTTTTT. Residues: CASSLYPGEGELFF.

This clonotype was seen ten or more times. J is TRBJ2-3 and V is TRBV9; 12 nucleotides line up with TRBD2. This CDR3 is built from 16 residues. J gave up 0 bases and V 5 bases, and 4 bases lay outside the gene matches. Germline assignment: CDR1 SGDLS and CDR2 YYNGEE. For the CDR3, the DNA is TGTGCCAGCAGTGTTGGGACTAGCGGGAGCACAGATACGCAGTATTTT. It codes for CASSVGTSGSTDTQYF.

This clonotype showed up just a few times. The V call is TRBV25-1, the J call TRBJ2-2, with a weak D call TRBD1 (5 bases). CDR1 and CDR2 (germline): MGHDK, SYGVNS. CDR3 length: 16 residues. Trimming cost V 4 bases and J 2 bases, with 14 bases left between them. The CDR3 nucleotides read TGTGCCAGCAGTGGAAGGGCAGGGCGTAACACCGGGGAGCTGTTTTTT. It codes for CASSGRAGRNTGELFF.

V usage is TRBV12-3 or TRBV12-4 and J usage is TRBJ2-3; D gene ambiguous. The CDR3 extends over 17 amino acids. The ends were cut back, 4 bases at V and 2 bases at J, with 19 bases in the middle. The CDR3 sequence: CASSYKRIGEPTDTQYF. DNA for the CDR3: TGTGCCAGCAGTTACAAACGTATTGGCGAACCCACAGATACGCAGTATTTT.

The chain couples TRBV5-4 to TRBJ1-2; 8 bases agree with TRBD1. The CDR3 is made up of 15 amino acids. V lost 5 bases and J lost 4; bases outside the gene matches: 10. Germline CDR1 reads SGHNT; CDR2 reads YYREEE (reference sequence). The CDR3 reads CASSGVTGGLYGYTF. DNA for the CDR3: TGTGCCAGCAGTGGAGTAACAGGGGGTCTCTATGGCTACACCTTC.

This clonotype was seen a handful of times. The chain is built from TRBV3-1 and TRBJ1-2, with TRBD1 matching over 7 bases. This CDR3 contains 15 residues. Trimming took 4 bases from V and 4 from J; bases not matched to a gene: 9. Germline CDR1 LGHDT, CDR2 YNNKEL (reference sequence). CDR3 sequence reads: CASSRDPTGTYGYTF. CDR3 DNA sequence: TGTGCCAGCAGCCGAGACCCGACAGGGACCTATGGCTACACCTTC.